This is a list of T cell receptor beta chains from one sample in a study of T cells in Graves' hyperthyroidism and ophthalmopathy. TCRdb redid the calling of the multiplex PCR reads with MiXCR, one entry per CDR3 protein. The sample holds some 570,000 distinct CDR3 sequences, 17% seen once. Sample: blood. The receptors come from a woman between 18 and 30 years old with Graves' ophthalmopathy. Both conserved end residues are part of each CDR3. Each record gives: clone size, V gene, D gene, J gene, CDR3 DNA, CDR3 protein. A D gene is named only where the DNA matches it firmly. Clone size is stated in some rows and not others, as once, few, many or a class when expanded.

>.|TRBV12-3/TRBV12-4|TRBD1|TRBJ1-2
TGTGCCAGCAGTTTGGGGGACAGAGTTCTCTATGGCTACACCTTC
CASSLGDRVLYGYTF
>many|TRBV27|.|TRBJ1-2
TGTGCCAGCAGTTTGGGAAGGGGTAACTATGGCTACACCTTC
CASSLGRGNYGYTF
>many|TRBV29-1|.|TRBJ2-7
TGCAGCGTTGAAGAATACGGCAGGGGGGACGAGCAGTACTTC
CSVEEYGRGDEQYF
>many|TRBV6-2/TRBV6-3|.|TRBJ2-7
TGTGCCAGCACCCCCCGGGACTTATCCTACGAGCAGTACTTC
CASTPRDLSYEQYF
>few|TRBV14|.|TRBJ1-2
TGTGCCAGCAGCCAAGTTTTCCCCGCTAACTATGGCTACACCTTC
CASSQVFPANYGYTF
>few|TRBV5-1|.|TRBJ2-1
TGCGCCAGCAGCTTGCGGGCTTACAATGAGCAGTTCTTC
CASSLRAYNEQFF
>.|TRBV2|TRBD1|TRBJ2-1
TGTGCCAGCAGTCAGACAGGGAGTAATGAGCAGTTCTTC
CASSQTGSNEQFF
>many|TRBV20-1|TRBD2|TRBJ2-3
TGCAGTGCGACAACTAGCGGGGGAGCAGATACGCAGTATTTT
CSATTSGGADTQYF
>.|TRBV6-2/TRBV6-3|TRBD1|TRBJ1-5
TGTGCCAGCAATACCTGGGACAGCCATCAGCCCCAGCATTTT
CASNTWDSHQPQHF
>.|TRBV15|.|TRBJ1-2
TGTGCCACCAGCAGAGGGGGGCAGGGCGGCTATGGCTACACCTTC
CATSRGGQGGYGYTF
>many|TRBV7-9|.|TRBJ2-5
TGTGCCAGCAGCTTATCATGGCAAGAGACCCAGTACTTC
CASSLSWQETQYF
>many|TRBV7-2|.|TRBJ2-3
TGTGCCAGCAGCTCGCCCTTGGGGGGGGCGGGAAGCCGCACAGATACGCAGTATTTT
CASSSPLGGAGSRTDTQYF
>many|TRBV7-3|.|TRBJ2-3
TGTGCCAGCAGCTTAGGGAGAATCGCAGATACGCAGTATTTT
CASSLGRIADTQYF
>many|TRBV20-1|TRBD2|TRBJ2-7
TGCAGTGCTAGAGATCGGGCTAGCGGGGGGATAATCTACGAGCAGTACTTC
CSARDRASGGIIYEQYF
>few|TRBV6-1|.|TRBJ2-7
TGTGCCAGCAGCGACAGCCTCTCCTACGAGCAGTACTTC
CASSDSLSYEQYF
>many|TRBV27|.|TRBJ2-7
TGTGCCAGCAGCTTTGGGCAGTCCGACTACGAGCAGTACTTC
CASSFGQSDYEQYF
>.|TRBV9|.|TRBJ2-5
TGTGCCAGCAGCGTAGGGGGGGAGCGTGAGACCCAGTACTTC
CASSVGGERETQYF
>many|TRBV29-1|.|TRBJ1-2
TGCAGCGTTGAAGATAATACGGATGGCTACACCTTC
CSVEDNTDGYTF
>many|TRBV6-1|.|TRBJ1-2
TGTGCCAGCATTCCCATCGGCGGGACCTATGGCTACACCTTC
CASIPIGGTYGYTF
>.|TRBV6-5|.|TRBJ2-1
TGTGCCAGCAGTTATCGCCCGGGGTTAGATGAGCAGTTCTTC
CASSYRPGLDEQFF
>many|TRBV2|TRBD1|TRBJ1-1
TGTGCCAGCACCGAACGACAGGGATGGACTGAAGCTTTCTTT
CASTERQGWTEAFF
>many|TRBV5-1|.|TRBJ2-3
TGCGCCAGCAGGGGTAACCGCTTCACAGATACGCAGTATTTT
CASRGNRFTDTQYF
>.|TRBV19|TRBD1|TRBJ1-5
TGTGCCAGCTTGAGGACAGGGGGCAGCAATCAGCCCCAGCATTTT
CASLRTGGSNQPQHF
>.|TRBV14|.|TRBJ1-1
TGTGCCAGCAGCCAATATAAGGGCTCCTCTGAAGCTTTCTTT
CASSQYKGSSEAFF
>many|TRBV13|.|TRBJ1-1
TGTGCCAGCAGCCAAGGGAGGTACACTGAAGCTTTCTTT
CASSQGRYTEAFF
>many|TRBV7-3|TRBD2|TRBJ2-3
TGTGCCAGCAGCTTAGGCGGGGGAGGCACAGATACGCAGTATTTT
CASSLGGGGTDTQYF
>many|TRBV5-1|TRBD1|TRBJ2-7
TGCGCCAGCAGCTTGGCCTGGGGGACAGGGGAATACGAGCAGTACTTC
CASSLAWGTGEYEQYF
>.|TRBV30|.|TRBJ2-1
TGTGCCTGGAGTGGGCAGACAGTGAATGAGCAGTTCTTC
CAWSGQTVNEQFF
>many|TRBV20-1|TRBD1|TRBJ2-1
TGCAGTGCTATCGTGGACAGGGCCTACAATGAGCAGTTCTTC
CSAIVDRAYNEQFF
>.|TRBV10-3|TRBD1|TRBJ1-2
TGTGCCATCTGGGGGGGACAGGGGGAAATAGACTATGGCTACACCTTC
CAIWGGQGEIDYGYTF
>many|TRBV20-1|.|TRBJ2-1
TGCAGTGCTAGAGTGGTCTACAATGAGCAGTTCTTC
CSARVVYNEQFF
>.|TRBV5-4|.|TRBJ1-4
TGTGCCAGCAGCTTGGCCGGGATCACGGATGAAAAACTGTTTTTT
CASSLAGITDEKLFF
>many|TRBV27|TRBD1|TRBJ1-1
TGTGCCAGCAGTTTATCGGGACAGGTTGAAGCTTTCTTT
CASSLSGQVEAFF
>few|TRBV20-1|.|TRBJ1-4
TGCAGTGCTTCGACAGGCGGTAATGAAAAACTGTTTTTT
CSASTGGNEKLFF
>few|TRBV6-5|.|TRBJ2-2
TGTGCCAGCAGTTACTCGATTGGGACTGCCCCCGGGGAGCTGTTTTTT
CASSYSIGTAPGELFF
>few|TRBV5-5|.|TRBJ2-5
TGTGCCAGCAGCCGAGGGGGGGTGGGAGAGACCCAGTACTTC
CASSRGGVGETQYF
>many|TRBV6-2/TRBV6-3|TRBD2|TRBJ2-7
TGTGCCAGCAGTTACTCGACTAGCGGGGGGGCCGACGAGCAGTACTTC
CASSYSTSGGADEQYF
>.|TRBV27|TRBD1|TRBJ2-7
TGTGCCAGCAGTGTGAGGGACAGGCTCTACGAGCAGTACTTC
CASSVRDRLYEQYF